These T cell receptor beta chains were read from a single sample in a study of shared clonotypes between healthy human individuals. Generated by immunoSEQ multiplex PCR, the TCRdb table keeps only in-frame clones and is missing some. The sample includes roughly 1,500,000 clones, approximately 98% of them seen just once. What was sequenced was naive CD4+ T cells sorted from blood. The receptors were sampled from a man aged 25 to 45 in good health. Each CDR3 is given with its conserved first and last residue. A D gene is named only where the DNA matches it firmly. Rows give clone size only sometimes, using once, few, many, or a class for an expanded clone.

v_gene	d_gene	j_gene	abundance	CDR3nt	CDR3aa
TRBV18	-	TRBJ1-5	-	TGTGCCAGCTCTCCGGATCTTAATCAGCCCCAGCATTTT	CASSPDLNQPQHF
TRBV27	-	TRBJ2-3	-	TGTGCCAGCAGTTTTGGCGGCGCATCGGTCGTTACGCAGTATTTT	CASSFGGASVVTQYF
TRBV14	TRBD2	TRBJ2-1	-	TGTGCCAGCAGCCCCTCGTTTGTAGCGGGAGGAATGAATGAGCAGTTCTTC	CASSPSFVAGGMNEQFF
TRBV19	TRBD1	TRBJ2-7	-	TGTGCCACAGCTACCGGGACAGGGGTCTACGAGCAGTACTTC	CATATGTGVYEQYF
TRBV5-1	-	TRBJ1-3	-	TGCGCCAGCACCCGGGGGGGTACGGACACCATATATTTT	CASTRGGTDTIYF
TRBV7-6	TRBD1	TRBJ2-1	-	TGTGCCAGCAGCTTAGGGCATAGGGGGCACAATGAGCAGTTCTTC	CASSLGHRGHNEQFF
TRBV28	-	TRBJ1-1	-	TGTGCCAGCAGTTTAGCGACGAACACTGAAGCTTTCTTT	CASSLATNTEAFF
TRBV19	TRBD2	TRBJ2-7	-	TGTGCCAGTAGTATCAGGACTAGCGGGTACGAGCAGTACTTC	CASSIRTSGYEQYF
TRBV11-2	-	TRBJ2-3	-	TGTGCCAGCAGCTTAGTCTTGGGACAAGGGACAGATACGCAGTATTTT	CASSLVLGQGTDTQYF
TRBV28	TRBD2	TRBJ2-1	-	TGTGCCAGCAGTCAAAAAGCGGGAGGATACAATGAGCAGTTCTTC	CASSQKAGGYNEQFF
TRBV7-3	-	TRBJ1-1	-	TGTGCCAGCAGCTTAGGGGGGGCCATGAACACTGAAGCTTTCTTT	CASSLGGAMNTEAFF
TRBV7-9	TRBD2	TRBJ2-2	-	TGTGCCAGCAGCTTTATGAGGGAGGGCGGGGAGCTGTTTTTT	CASSFMREGGELFF
TRBV14	-	TRBJ2-7	-	TGTGCCAGCAGCCCTTTAAGTTCCGGGACACGTTTACAATTC	CASSPLSSGTRLQF
TRBV27	-	TRBJ2-3	-	TGTGCCATCAAGCGGCTTGGGACAGATACGCAGTATTTT	CAIKRLGTDTQYF
TRBV27	TRBD2	TRBJ2-2	-	TGTGCCAGCAGTTTAGTTGGGCTAGCGGGAGGGAAATACACCGGGGAGCTGTTTTTT	CASSLVGLAGGKYTGELFF
TRBV19	-	TRBJ2-5	-	TGTGCCAGTAGTCCTTTGGGGAGACGGGAGACCCAGTACTTC	CASSPLGRRETQYF
TRBV28	TRBD1	TRBJ2-1	-	TGTGCCAGCCTCTCTCAGGGGGCTTTATACAATGAGCAGTTCTTC	CASLSQGALYNEQFF
TRBV7-9	TRBD1	TRBJ2-3	-	TGTGCCAGCAACTTGGGACAGGCGCTAGTAGGGGGTACGCAGTATTTT	CASNLGQALVGGTQYF
TRBV19	TRBD2	TRBJ2-7	-	TGTGCCAGTAGTCGCCGCGGGGGGGAACCTCCTACCGAGCAGTACTTC	CASSRRGGEPPTEQYF
TRBV20-1	-	TRBJ1-2	-	TGCAGTGGGCAGGGGTCTTATGGCTACACCTTC	CSGQGSYGYTF
TRBV5-6	TRBD1	TRBJ1-5	-	TGTGCCAGCAGCGATGGCCCCGGGACAGTGAATCAGCCCCAGCATTTT	CASSDGPGTVNQPQHF
TRBV5-4	TRBD2	TRBJ2-3	-	TGTGCCAGCAGCCCGACTAGCTCTGTGGATACGCAGTATTTT	CASSPTSSVDTQYF
TRBV7-2	-	TRBJ2-3	once	TGTGCCAGCAGCTTTGTCCCTGCTCGCACTTTAACAGATACGCAGTATTTT	CASSFVPARTLTDTQYF
TRBV15	-	TRBJ1-1	-	TGTGCCACCAGCAGGTACCCCGGGGGGGCCGCGAACACTGAAGCTTTCTTT	CATSRYPGGAANTEAFF
TRBV1	-	TRBJ2-5	-	TGCACCAGGACTAGCGGGAGACCTCAAGAGACCCAGTACTTC	CTRTSGRPQETQYF
TRBV19	TRBD2	TRBJ2-5	once	TGTGCCAGTAGGATCACTAGCGCACCCCAAGAGACCCAGTACTTC	CASRITSAPQETQYF
TRBV25-1	-	TRBJ2-7	-	TGTGCCAGCAGTGAAGAAAACAGGGTCGACGAGCAGTACTTC	CASSEENRVDEQYF
TRBV28	-	TRBJ1-1	-	TGTGCCAGCAGTTTAATCCTCTCTGAAGCTTTCTTT	CASSLILSEAFF
TRBV29-1	-	TRBJ2-7	-	TGCAGCGTTGTCGAGGACACCTACGAGCAGTACTTC	CSVVEDTYEQYF
TRBV14	TRBD2	TRBJ2-1	-	TGTGCCAGCAGCCAAGTACGACGGACTAGCGGAAGCAGGAATGAGCAGTTCTTC	CASSQVRRTSGSRNEQFF
TRBV7-6	-	TRBJ1-1	-	TGTGCCAGCAGCTTAACAGCAAACTATGGAGAAGCTTTCTTT	CASSLTANYGEAFF
TRBV19	-	TRBJ1-5	-	TGTGCCAGTAGTATAGCCCTCAGGGGAAATCAGCCCCAGCATTTT	CASSIALRGNQPQHF
TRBV5-1	-	TRBJ2-5	few	TGCGCCAGCAGCTTGGCAGGGGAACAAGAGACCCAGTACTTC	CASSLAGEQETQYF
TRBV28	-	TRBJ1-5	-	TGTGCCAGCAGTTTATCCTACAATCAGCCCCAGCATTTT	CASSLSYNQPQHF
TRBV6-5	-	TRBJ1-3	once	TGTGCCAGCACGCAAGGAAACACCATATATTTT	CASTQGNTIYF
TRBV29-1	TRBD2	TRBJ2-5	once	TGCAGCTTTGACGTTCTAGCGGGAGTGGGGGAGACCCAGTACTTC	CSFDVLAGVGETQYF
TRBV7-9	-	TRBJ1-1	-	TGTGCCAGCAGCTCGGACTTTACTGAAGCTTTCTTT	CASSSDFTEAFF
TRBV5-1	TRBD2	TRBJ2-7	-	TGCGCCAGCAGCTACTTCTTTACAGGGACTAGCGGGAGTTACGAGCAGTACTTC	CASSYFFTGTSGSYEQYF
TRBV6-5	TRBD2	TRBJ2-2	-	TGTGCCAGCAGTTACTCGATAATAGCGGGAGGGGAGCTGTTTTTT	CASSYSIIAGGELFF
TRBV19	-	TRBJ2-2	-	TGTGCCAGTGTCGACAGAGCGAACACCGGGGAGCTGTTTTTT	CASVDRANTGELFF
TRBV9	TRBD2	TRBJ2-2	-	TGTGCCAGCCGGAAGCGGGGGAACACCGGGGAGCTGTTTTTT	CASRKRGNTGELFF
TRBV27	-	TRBJ2-7	-	TGTGCCAGCACCCTGGGTGGCGAGCAGTACTTC	CASTLGGEQYF
TRBV2	TRBD1	TRBJ2-5	-	TGTGCCAGCGCCCTGGAAGGGGGCGCGACGACCCAGTACTTC	CASALEGGATTQYF
TRBV6-5	-	TRBJ2-7	-	TGTGCCAGCAGCATAACAGGGGCCTTCGGGGGTGAGCAGTACTTC	CASSITGAFGGEQYF
TRBV27	-	TRBJ2-7	-	TGTGCCAGCAGCCGGGCGGCTACGGGACGGCGCCTCGAGCAGTACTTC	CASSRAATGRRLEQYF
TRBV20-1	-	TRBJ2-4	-	TGCAGTGCTAGTAAAAACATTCAGTACTTC	CSASKNIQYF